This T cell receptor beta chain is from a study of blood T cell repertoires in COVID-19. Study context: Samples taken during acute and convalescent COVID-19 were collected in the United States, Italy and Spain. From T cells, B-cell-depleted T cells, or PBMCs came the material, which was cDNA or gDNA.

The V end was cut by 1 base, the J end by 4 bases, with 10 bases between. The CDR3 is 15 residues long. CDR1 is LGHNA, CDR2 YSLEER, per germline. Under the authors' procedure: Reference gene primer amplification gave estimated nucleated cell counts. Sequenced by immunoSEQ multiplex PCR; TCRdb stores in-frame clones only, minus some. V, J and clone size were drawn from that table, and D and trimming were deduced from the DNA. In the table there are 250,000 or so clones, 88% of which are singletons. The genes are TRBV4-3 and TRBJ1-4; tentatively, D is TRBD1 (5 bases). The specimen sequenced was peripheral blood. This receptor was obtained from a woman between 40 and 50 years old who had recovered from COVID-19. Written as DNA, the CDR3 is TGCGCCAGCAGCCAAGGGGTAGGGGTTAATGAAAAACTGTTTTTT. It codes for CASSQGVGVNEKLFF.